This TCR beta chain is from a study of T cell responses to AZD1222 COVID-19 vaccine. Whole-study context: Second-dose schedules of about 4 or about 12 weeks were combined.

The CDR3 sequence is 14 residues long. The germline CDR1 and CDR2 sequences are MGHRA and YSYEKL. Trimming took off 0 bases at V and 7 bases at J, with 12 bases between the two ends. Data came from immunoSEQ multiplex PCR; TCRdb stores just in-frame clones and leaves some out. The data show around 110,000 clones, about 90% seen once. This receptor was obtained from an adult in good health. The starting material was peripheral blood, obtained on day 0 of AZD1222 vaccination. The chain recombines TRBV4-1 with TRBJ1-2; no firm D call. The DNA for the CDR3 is TGCGCCAGCAGCCAAGATTTGGGTGTAACTGGCTACACCTTC. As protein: CASSQDLGVTGYTF.